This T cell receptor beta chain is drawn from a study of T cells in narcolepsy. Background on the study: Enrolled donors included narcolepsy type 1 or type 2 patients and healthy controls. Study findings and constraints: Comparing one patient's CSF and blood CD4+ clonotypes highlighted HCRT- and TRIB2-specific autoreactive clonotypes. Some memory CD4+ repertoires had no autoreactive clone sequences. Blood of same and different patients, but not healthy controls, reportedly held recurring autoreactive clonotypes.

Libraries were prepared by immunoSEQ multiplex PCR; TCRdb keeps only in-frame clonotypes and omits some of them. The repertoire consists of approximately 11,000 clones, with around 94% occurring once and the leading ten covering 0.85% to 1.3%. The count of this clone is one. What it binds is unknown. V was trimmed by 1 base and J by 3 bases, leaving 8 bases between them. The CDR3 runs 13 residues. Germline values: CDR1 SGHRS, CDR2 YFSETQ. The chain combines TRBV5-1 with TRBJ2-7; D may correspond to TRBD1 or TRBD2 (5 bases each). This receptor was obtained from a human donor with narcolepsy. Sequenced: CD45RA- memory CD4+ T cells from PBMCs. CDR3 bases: TGCGCCAGCAGCTTGTTGGGGGACTACGAGCAGTACTTC. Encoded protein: CASSLLGDYEQYF.